Shown below are 18 T cell receptor beta chains from a single sample sequenced in a study of blood T cell repertoires in COVID-19 (dated by TCRdb to 2018 to 2020). The method was the immunoSEQ multiplex PCR assay. Held by TCRdb, this immuneACCESS table contains in-frame sequences only and omits some clones. Under half of the omission traces to an unresolved V gene where checked; the cause of the rest is unknown. Recorded for this sample are roughly 200,000 clones; about 90% of them occurred a single time. The top ten constitute less than 4% of the sample. Sequencing was carried out using PBMCs or T cells enriched from blood (not recorded which). The receptors originated from a woman aged 30 to 39 with acute COVID-19.

A single count supports this clone. The chain employs TRBV9 and TRBJ2-2; D possibly corresponds to TRBD1 (5 bases). The germline CDR1 and CDR2 sequences are SGDLS and YYNGEE. There are 15 residues in the CDR3. Trimming shortened V by 0 bases and J by 6 bases, and 12 bases separated the two germline ends. In DNA form, the CDR3 reads TGTGCCAGCAGCGTAGTCCAGGGTGAGGCCGGGGAGCTGTTTTTT. It is translated as CASSVVQGEAGELFF.

The gene calls are TRBV28 and TRBJ1-2; perhaps TRBD1 as D (5 bases). Looked up from germline, CDR1 is MDHEN and CDR2 is SYDVKM. This CDR3 spans 15 amino acids. V dropped 6 bases and J dropped 5 bases, with 19 bases sitting between them. CDR3 sequence reads: CASSNLQGGKYGYTF. DNA of the CDR3: TGTGCCAGCAGCAACCTCCAGGGTGGTAAATATGGCTACACCTTC.

The rearrangement joins TRBV5-1 to TRBJ2-2; D remains ambiguous. V gave up 1 base and J gave up 1 base, with 11 bases separating them. CDR1 and CDR2 from the germline V gene are SGHRS and YFSETQ. This CDR3 comprises 16 residues. The CDR3 region is CASSLSRSWNTGELFF. The CDR3 DNA follows: TGCGCCAGCAGCTTGAGCAGGTCATGGAACACCGGGGAGCTGTTTTTT.

The chain is built from TRBV7-9 and TRBJ2-1; 7 nucleotides match TRBD2. This CDR3 comprises 16 residues. With V trimmed by 2 bases and J by 5 bases, 9 bases remained unmatched. Germline V lookup: CDR1 SEHNR, CDR2 FQNEAQ (reference sequence). CDR3 DNA: TGTGCCAGCAGCTTAAGAGAGTCTAGCGGAAACAATGAGCAGTTCTTC. This gives the protein CASSLRESSGNNEQFF.

The V and J genes are TRBV2 and TRBJ1-4; tentatively, D is TRBD1 (5 bases). V gave up 8 bases and J gave up 4 bases, with 20 bases separating them. The germline gives CDR1 SNHLY, CDR2 FYNNEI. This CDR3 contains 16 residues. CDR3 loop: CASLHWSRGLNEKLFF. The CDR3 region has the DNA TGTGCCAGCCTACACTGGAGTCGGGGACTTAATGAAAAACTGTTTTTT.

This rearrangement joins TRBV5-1 to TRBJ1-4; D is possibly TRBD1 (6 bases). Germline V CDR1 and CDR2: SGHRS, YFSETQ. Trimming pared 1 base from V and 4 bases from J, leaving 8 bases between. This CDR3 is built from 14 residues. In nucleotides, the CDR3 is TGCGCCAGCAGCTTGTACAGGGATAATGAAAAACTGTTTTTT. This sequence encodes CASSLYRDNEKLFF.

This chain joins TRBV27 and TRBJ1-4; no clear D. The CDR3 runs to 15 residues. Trimming stripped 5 bases from V and 3 bases from J, with 13 bases between. Germline CDR1 and CDR2: MNHEY and SMNVEV (reference sequence). CDR3 region: CASSKSERANEKLFF. In DNA form, the CDR3 reads TGTGCCAGCAGTAAAAGCGAACGAGCTAATGAAAAACTGTTTTTT. The variable domain in full, completed from reference TRBV27 and TRBJ1-4, reads EAQVTQNPRYLITVTGKKLTVTCSQNMNHEYMSWYRQDPGLGLRQIYYSMNVEVTDKGDVPEGYKVSRKEKRNFPLILESPSPNQTSLYFCASSKSERANEKLFFGSGTQLSVL.

This chain uses TRBV6-5 with TRBJ1-5, with a possible D match to TRBD1 (6 bases). The CDR3 covers 15 residues. Germline V gene sequence: CDR1 MNHEY, CDR2 SVGAGI. V lost 6 bases and J 0 bases, leaving 12 bases between the germline ends. Written as DNA, the CDR3 is TGTGCCAGCAGGGGGACACCTTATAGCAATCAGCCCCAGCATTTT. The encoded protein is CASRGTPYSNQPQHF.

The V and J genes are TRBV19 and TRBJ1-5, with a tentative D call TRBD1 (6 bases). Trimming shortened V by 3 bases and J by 7 bases, and 16 bases separated the two germline ends. The CDR3 totals 15 residues. Germline-derived CDR1 and CDR2 are LNHDA and SQIVND (reference sequence). The CDR3 DNA is TGTGCCAGTAGTATGGGCAGGCCAGGGGTCCAGCCCCAGCATTTT. Translating gives CASSMGRPGVQPQHF. Filled out from reference TRBV19 and TRBJ1-5, the complete variable domain reads DGGITQSPKYLFRKEGQNVTLSCEQNLNHDAMYWYRQDPGQGLRLIYYSQIVNDFQKGDIAEGYSVSREKKESFPLTVTSAQKNPTAFYLCASSMGRPGVQPQHFGDGTRLSIL.

CDR3 in amino acids: CASALSGGGGPYEQYF. Here the CDR3 DNA reads TGTGCCAGTGCTTTGAGTGGGGGAGGTGGCCCCTACGAGCAGTACTTC. The V call is TRBV19, the J call TRBJ2-7, with D possibly TRBD2 on 6 matching bases. The germline CDR1 and CDR2 sequences are LNHDA and SQIVND (reference sequence). V lost 8 bases and J 2 bases, leaving 22 bases between the germline ends. This CDR3 contains 16 residues.

The J gene is TRBJ2-3, the V gene TRBV10-1; 9 bases match TRBD1. The CDR3 runs to 17 residues. Per the germline V gene, CDR1 is WNHNN and CDR2 is SYGVQD (reference sequence). With 5 bases clipped from V and 0 bases from J, the junction kept 9 bases outside the gene matches. For the CDR3, the DNA is TGCGCCAGCAGTTTGGGAAGCGGGACAGGGAGCACAGATACGCAGTATTTT. Translating it yields CASSLGSGTGSTDTQYF.

This chain joins TRBV11-3 and TRBJ1-1; the D is unclear. V was shortened by 0 bases and J by 5 bases, with 7 bases between the two germline ends. The CDR3 length is 13 residues. In germline, CDR1 is SGHNT, CDR2 YENEEA. The CDR3: CASSLEMTTEAFF. The CDR3 DNA reads as TGTGCCAGCAGCTTAGAGATGACAACTGAAGCTTTCTTT.

The chain links TRBV27 to TRBJ2-1, with D maybe TRBD1 (6 bases). V was clipped by 6 bases and J by 0 bases, with 12 bases between them. Looked up from germline, CDR1 is MNHEY and CDR2 is SMNVEV (reference sequence). This CDR3 is 15 amino acids long. The CDR3 reads CASRQRGSSYNEQFF. The DNA for the CDR3 is TGTGCCAGCAGGCAAAGGGGGAGCTCCTACAATGAGCAGTTCTTC.

For the CDR3, the DNA is TGTGCCATCAGTGAGCCGACTAGTCTCTACGAGCAGTACTTC. Amino acid sequence: CAISEPTSLYEQYF. The chain couples TRBV10-3 to TRBJ2-7, with D tentatively TRBD2 (6 bases). CDR3 length: 14 residues. The germline V gene has CDR1 ENHRY and CDR2 SYGVKD. V was trimmed by 2 bases and J by 3 bases, leaving 11 bases between them.

The V call is TRBV4-1, the J call TRBJ2-7; the D gene is possibly TRBD2 (5 bases). Germline loops: CDR1 MGHRA, CDR2 YSYEKL. The CDR3 spans 14 residues. V was shortened by 1 base and J by 1 base, with 8 bases between the two germline ends. The CDR3 DNA sequence: TGCGCCAGCAGCCAAGGCCCGGGATCCTACGAGCAGTACTTC. Amino acid sequence: CASSQGPGSYEQYF.

CDR3 DNA sequence: TGCGCCAGCAGTTTCCAGGGAGGTCGCTTCGAGCAGTACTTC. Protein sequence: CASSFQGGRFEQYF. The chain carries TRBV5-1 and TRBJ2-7; D perhaps matches TRBD2 (6 bases). Deletions cut 5 bases from V and 6 bases from J, with 18 bases between. Germline values: CDR1 SGHRS, CDR2 YFSETQ. The CDR3 length is 14 residues.

V is TRBV6-5 and J is TRBJ2-5, with a possible D match to TRBD1 (5 bases). The CDR3 consists of 15 residues. With 5 bases removed from V and 5 bases from J, the gap between germline ends came to 18 bases. CDR1 MNHEY and CDR2 SVGAGI come from the germline V gene. CDR3 sequence reads: CASSRRGSRSETQYF. For the CDR3, the DNA is TGTGCCAGCAGTCGAAGGGGCAGTAGATCGGAGACCCAGTACTTC.

The chain couples TRBV12-5 to TRBJ2-1; possibly TRBD2 for D (5 bases). CDR1 LGHNT and CDR2 FRNRAP come from the germline V gene. Trimming removed 7 bases from V and 6 bases from J, with 16 bases in between. The CDR3 spans 14 residues. CDR3 bases: TGTGCTAGTGATTCGGGGAATCTCGGCAATGAGCAGTTCTTC. It specifies CASDSGNLGNEQFF.